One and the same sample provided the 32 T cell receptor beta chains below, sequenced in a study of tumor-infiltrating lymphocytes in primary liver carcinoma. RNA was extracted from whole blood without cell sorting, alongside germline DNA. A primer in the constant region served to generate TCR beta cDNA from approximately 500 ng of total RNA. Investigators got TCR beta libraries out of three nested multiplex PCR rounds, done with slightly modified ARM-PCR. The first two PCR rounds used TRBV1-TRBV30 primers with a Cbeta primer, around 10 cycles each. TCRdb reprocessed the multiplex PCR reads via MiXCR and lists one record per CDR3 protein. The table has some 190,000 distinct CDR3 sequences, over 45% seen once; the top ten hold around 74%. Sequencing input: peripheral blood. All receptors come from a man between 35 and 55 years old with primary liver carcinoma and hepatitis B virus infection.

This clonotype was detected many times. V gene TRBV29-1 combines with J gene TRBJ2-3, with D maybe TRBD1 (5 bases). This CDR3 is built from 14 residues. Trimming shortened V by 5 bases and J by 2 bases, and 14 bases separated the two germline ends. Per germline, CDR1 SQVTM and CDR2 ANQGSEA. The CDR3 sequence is CSVLAQGFTDTQYF. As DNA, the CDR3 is TGCAGCGTTCTGGCTCAGGGCTTCACAGATACGCAGTATTTT.

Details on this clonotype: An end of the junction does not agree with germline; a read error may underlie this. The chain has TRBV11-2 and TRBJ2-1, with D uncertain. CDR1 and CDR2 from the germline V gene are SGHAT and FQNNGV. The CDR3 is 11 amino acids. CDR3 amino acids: CTSSPYNEQFF. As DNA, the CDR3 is TGTACCAGCAGTCCTTACAATGAGCAGTTCTTC. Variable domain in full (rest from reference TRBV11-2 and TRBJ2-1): EAGVAQSPRYKIIEKRQSVAFWCNPISGHATLYWYQQILGQGPKLLIQFQNNGVVDDSQLPKDRFSAERLKGVDSTLKIQPAKLEDSAVYLCTSSPYNEQFFGPGTRLTVL.

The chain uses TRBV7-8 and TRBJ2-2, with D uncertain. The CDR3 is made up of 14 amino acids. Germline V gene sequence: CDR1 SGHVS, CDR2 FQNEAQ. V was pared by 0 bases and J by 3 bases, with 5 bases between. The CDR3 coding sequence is TGTGCCAGCAGCTTAGCCCGGCACACCGGGGAGCTGTTTTTT. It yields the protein CASSLARHTGELFF.

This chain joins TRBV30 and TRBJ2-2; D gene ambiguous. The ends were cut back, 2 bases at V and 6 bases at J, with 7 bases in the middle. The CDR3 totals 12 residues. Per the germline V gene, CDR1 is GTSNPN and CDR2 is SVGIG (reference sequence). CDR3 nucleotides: TGTGCCTGGAGTAGTAACGCCGGGGAGCTGTTTTTT. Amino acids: CAWSSNAGELFF.

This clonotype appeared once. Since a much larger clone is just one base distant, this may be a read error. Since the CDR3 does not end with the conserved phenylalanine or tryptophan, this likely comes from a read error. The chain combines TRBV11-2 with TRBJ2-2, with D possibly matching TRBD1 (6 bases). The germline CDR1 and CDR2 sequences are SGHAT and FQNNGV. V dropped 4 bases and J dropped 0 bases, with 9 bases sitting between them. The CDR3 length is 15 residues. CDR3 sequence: CASSWGHSNTGELFY. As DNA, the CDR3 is TGTGCCAGCAGCTGGGGACATTCGAACACCGGGGAGCTGTTTTAT.

The CDR3 bases are TGCGCCAGCAGCCAGTCTCCGTCCCGCCAACAGGATGAGCAGTTCTTC. It yields the protein CASSQSPSRQQDEQFF. The chain has TRBV4-1 and TRBJ2-1; a weak D match, TRBD1 (5 bases). The CDR3 covers 16 residues. The germline CDR1 and CDR2 sequences are MGHRA and YSYEKL. With 3 bases removed from V and 8 bases from J, the gap between germline ends came to 20 bases.

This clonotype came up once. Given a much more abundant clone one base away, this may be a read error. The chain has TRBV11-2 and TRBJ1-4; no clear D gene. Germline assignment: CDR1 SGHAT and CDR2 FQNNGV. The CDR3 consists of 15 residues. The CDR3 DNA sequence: TGTGCCAGCGGCTTAGTGAGGGCTCCCGGGGAAAAACTGTTTTTT. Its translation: CASGLVRAPGEKLFF.

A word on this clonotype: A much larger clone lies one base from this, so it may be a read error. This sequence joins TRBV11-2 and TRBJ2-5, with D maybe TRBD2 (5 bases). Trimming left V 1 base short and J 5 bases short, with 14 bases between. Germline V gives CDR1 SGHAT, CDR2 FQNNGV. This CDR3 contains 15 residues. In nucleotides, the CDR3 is TGTGCCAGCAGCTTAGCCGCGGGTGCTTGGGAGACCCAGTACTTC. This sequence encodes CASSLAAGAWETQYF.

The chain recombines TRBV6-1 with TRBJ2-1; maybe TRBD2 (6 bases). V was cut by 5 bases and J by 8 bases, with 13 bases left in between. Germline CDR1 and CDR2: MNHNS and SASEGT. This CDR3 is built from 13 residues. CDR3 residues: CASSRELRDEQFF. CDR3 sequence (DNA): TGTGCCAGCAGTCGGGAGCTCAGGGATGAGCAGTTCTTC.

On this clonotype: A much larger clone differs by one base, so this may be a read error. The DNA of the CDR3 is TGCGCCAGCAGCCAAGATGGCGTGGGCGGGAAAAGAATTGAGCAGTTCTTC. Protein product: CASSQDGVGGKRIEQFF. The chain combines TRBV4-1 with TRBJ2-1; possibly TRBD2 for D (6 bases). The CDR3 contains 17 residues. V was clipped by 0 bases and J by 9 bases, with 21 bases between them. CDR1 and CDR2 (germline): MGHRA, YSYEKL.

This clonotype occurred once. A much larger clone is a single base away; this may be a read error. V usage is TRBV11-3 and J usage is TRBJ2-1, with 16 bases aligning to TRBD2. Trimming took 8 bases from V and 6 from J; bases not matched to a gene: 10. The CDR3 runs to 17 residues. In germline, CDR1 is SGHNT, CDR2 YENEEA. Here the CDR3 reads CASGPGTSGRAINEQFF. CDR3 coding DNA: TGTGCCAGCGGCCCGGGGACTAGCGGGAGGGCCATCAATGAGCAGTTCTTC.

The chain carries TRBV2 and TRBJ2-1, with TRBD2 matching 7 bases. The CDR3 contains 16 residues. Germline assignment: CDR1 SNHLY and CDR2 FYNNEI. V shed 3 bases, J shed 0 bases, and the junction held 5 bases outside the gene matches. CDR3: CASSEYRGSSYNEQFF. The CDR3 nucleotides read TGTGCCAGCAGTGAGTATCGCGGGAGCTCCTACAATGAGCAGTTCTTC.

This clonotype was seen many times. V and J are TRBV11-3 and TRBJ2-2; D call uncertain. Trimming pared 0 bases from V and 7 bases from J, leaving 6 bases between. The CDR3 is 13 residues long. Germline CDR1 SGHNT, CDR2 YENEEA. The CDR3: CASSLESDGELFF. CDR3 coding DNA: TGTGCCAGCAGCTTAGAGAGCGACGGGGAGCTGTTTTTT. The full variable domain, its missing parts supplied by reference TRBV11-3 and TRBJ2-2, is EAGVVQSPRYKIIEKKQPVAFWCNPISGHNTLYWYLQNLGQGPELLIRYENEEAVDDSQLPKDRFSAERLKGVDSTLKIQPAELGDSAVYLCASSLESDGELFFGEGSRLTVL.

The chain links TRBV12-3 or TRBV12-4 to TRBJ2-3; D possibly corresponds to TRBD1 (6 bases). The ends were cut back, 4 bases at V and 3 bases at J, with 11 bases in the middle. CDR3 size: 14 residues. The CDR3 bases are TGTGCCAGCAGTTACAGGGAATTGACAGATACGCAGTATTTT. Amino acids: CASSYRELTDTQYF.

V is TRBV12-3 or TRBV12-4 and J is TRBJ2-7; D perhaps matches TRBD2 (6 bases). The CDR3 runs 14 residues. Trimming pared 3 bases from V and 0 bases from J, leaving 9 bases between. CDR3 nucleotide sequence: TGTGCCAGCAGTTTGACTAGGAGCTCCTACGAGCAGTACTTC. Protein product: CASSLTRSSYEQYF.

CDR3 sequence: CASSLSYPSYEQYF. The CDR3 DNA follows: TGTGCCAGCAGCCTCTCGTACCCTTCTTACGAGCAGTACTTC. The V call is TRBV14, the J call TRBJ2-7; D is undetermined. The CDR3 spans 14 residues. Per the germline V gene, CDR1 is SGHDN and CDR2 is FVKESK. V dropped 4 bases and J dropped 4 bases, with 14 bases sitting between them.

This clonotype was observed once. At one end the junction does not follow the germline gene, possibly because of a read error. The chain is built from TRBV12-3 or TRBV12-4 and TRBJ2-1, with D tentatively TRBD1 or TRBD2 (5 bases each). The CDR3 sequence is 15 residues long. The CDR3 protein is CANSPSGPLENEQFF. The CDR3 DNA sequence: TGTGCCAACAGTCCCTCGGGACCCCTTGAGAATGAGCAGTTCTTC.

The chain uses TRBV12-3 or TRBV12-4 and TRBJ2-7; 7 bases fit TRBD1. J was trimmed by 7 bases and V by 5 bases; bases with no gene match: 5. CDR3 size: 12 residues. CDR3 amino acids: CASSALRGEQYF. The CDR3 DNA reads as TGTGCCAGCAGTGCCCTCAGGGGGGAGCAGTACTTC.

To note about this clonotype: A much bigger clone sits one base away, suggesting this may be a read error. CDR3 sequence: CSAVSRPSDTQYF. CDR3 coding DNA: TGCAGCGCGGTGAGCAGGCCGTCGGATACGCAGTATTTT. The chain combines TRBV29-1 with TRBJ2-3; D gene uncertain. The V end lost 7 bases, the J end lost 6 bases, and 17 bases lay between the germline ends. Germline-derived CDR1 and CDR2 are SQVTM and ANQGSEA. The CDR3 runs to 13 residues.

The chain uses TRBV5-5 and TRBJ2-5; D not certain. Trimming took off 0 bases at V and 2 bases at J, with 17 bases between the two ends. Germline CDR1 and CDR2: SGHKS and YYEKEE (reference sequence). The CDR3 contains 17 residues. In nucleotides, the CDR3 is TGTGCCAGCAGCTTGGAGGCGGTCCCGATAGGGCAAGAGACCCAGTACTTC. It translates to CASSLEAVPIGQETQYF.

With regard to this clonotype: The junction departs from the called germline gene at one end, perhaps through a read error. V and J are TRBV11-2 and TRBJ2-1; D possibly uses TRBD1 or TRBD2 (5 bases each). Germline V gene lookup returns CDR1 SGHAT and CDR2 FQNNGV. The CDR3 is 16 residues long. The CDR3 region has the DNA TGTGCCAGCAGCCGCCTCGGTAACGGGACCTACAATGAGCAGCTCTTC. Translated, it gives CASSRLGNGTYNEQLF.

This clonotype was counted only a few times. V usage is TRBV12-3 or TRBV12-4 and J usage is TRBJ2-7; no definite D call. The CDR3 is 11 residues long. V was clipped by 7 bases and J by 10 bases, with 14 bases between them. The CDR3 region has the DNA TGTGCCAGCACCCCAGACTGGGTACAGTACTTC. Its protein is CASTPDWVQYF.

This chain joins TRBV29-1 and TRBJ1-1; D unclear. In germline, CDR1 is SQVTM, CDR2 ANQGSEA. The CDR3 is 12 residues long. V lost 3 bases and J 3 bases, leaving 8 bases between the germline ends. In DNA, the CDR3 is TGCAGCGTTGAGCAGAGGGACACTGAAGCTTTCTTT. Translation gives CSVEQRDTEAFF.

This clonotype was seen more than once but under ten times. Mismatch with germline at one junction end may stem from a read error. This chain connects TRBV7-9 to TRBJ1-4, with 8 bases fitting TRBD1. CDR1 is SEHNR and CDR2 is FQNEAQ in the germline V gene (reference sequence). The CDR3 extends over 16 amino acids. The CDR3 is CASSFDLDRVGEKLYF. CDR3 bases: TGTGCCAGCAGCTTCGACTTGGACAGGGTTGGTGAAAAACTGTATTTT.

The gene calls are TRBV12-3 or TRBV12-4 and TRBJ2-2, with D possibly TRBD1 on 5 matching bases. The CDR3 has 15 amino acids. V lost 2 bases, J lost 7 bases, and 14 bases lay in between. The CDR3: CASSLRGIQVGELFF. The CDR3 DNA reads TGTGCCAGCAGTTTAAGGGGTATACAGGTCGGGGAGCTGTTTTTT.

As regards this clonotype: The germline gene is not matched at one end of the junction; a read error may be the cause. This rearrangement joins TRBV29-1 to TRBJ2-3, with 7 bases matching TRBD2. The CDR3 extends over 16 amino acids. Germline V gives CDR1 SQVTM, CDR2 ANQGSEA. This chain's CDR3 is CSALKEAGLRTDTHYF. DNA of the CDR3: TGCAGCGCCCTTAAGGAAGCGGGACTACGCACAGATACGCATTATTTT.

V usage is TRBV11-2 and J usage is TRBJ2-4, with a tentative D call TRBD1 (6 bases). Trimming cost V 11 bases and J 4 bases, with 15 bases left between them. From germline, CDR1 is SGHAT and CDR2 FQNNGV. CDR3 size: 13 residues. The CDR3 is CAGRMTGKNIQYF. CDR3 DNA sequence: TGTGCCGGCCGTATGACAGGAAAAAACATTCAGTACTTC.

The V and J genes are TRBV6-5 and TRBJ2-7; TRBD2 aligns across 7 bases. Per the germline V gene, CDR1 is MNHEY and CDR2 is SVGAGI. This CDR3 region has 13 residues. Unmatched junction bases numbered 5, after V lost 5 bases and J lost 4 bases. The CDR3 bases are TGTGCCAGCAGTGAAGCGCGGGAGTACGAGCAGTACTTC. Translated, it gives CASSEAREYEQYF.

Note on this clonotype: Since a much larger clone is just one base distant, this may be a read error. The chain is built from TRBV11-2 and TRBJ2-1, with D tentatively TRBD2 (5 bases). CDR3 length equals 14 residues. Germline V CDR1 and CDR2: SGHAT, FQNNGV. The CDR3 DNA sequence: TGTGCCAGCAGCTCTCGGACTTTCTACAATGGGCAGTTCTTC. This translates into CASSSRTFYNGQFF.

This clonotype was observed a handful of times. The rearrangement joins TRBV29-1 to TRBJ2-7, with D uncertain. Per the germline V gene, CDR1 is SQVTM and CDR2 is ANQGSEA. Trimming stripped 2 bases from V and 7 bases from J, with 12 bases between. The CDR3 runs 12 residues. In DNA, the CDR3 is TGCAGCGTTGAATTACGACCTGCGGAGCAGTACTTC. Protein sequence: CSVELRPAEQYF.

CDR3 DNA: TGTGCCAGCAGCTCCCGCATGGCTAGCGGGAGTTATGGGCAGTTCTTC. Translation gives CASSSRMASGSYGQFF. The V and J genes are TRBV11-3 and TRBJ2-1; 10 bases line up with TRBD2. CDR3 size: 16 residues. Trimming cost V 4 bases and J 12 bases; bases outside gene matches: 15. Germline CDR1 and CDR2: SGHNT and YENEEA.

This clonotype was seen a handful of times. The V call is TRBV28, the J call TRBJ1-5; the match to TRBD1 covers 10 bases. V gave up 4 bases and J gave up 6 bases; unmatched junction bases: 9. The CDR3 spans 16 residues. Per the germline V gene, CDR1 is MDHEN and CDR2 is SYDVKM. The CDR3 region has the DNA TGTGCCAGCAGTTCGCCGGGACAGGGGTTGGCTCAGCCCCAGCATTTT. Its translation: CASSSPGQGLAQPQHF.